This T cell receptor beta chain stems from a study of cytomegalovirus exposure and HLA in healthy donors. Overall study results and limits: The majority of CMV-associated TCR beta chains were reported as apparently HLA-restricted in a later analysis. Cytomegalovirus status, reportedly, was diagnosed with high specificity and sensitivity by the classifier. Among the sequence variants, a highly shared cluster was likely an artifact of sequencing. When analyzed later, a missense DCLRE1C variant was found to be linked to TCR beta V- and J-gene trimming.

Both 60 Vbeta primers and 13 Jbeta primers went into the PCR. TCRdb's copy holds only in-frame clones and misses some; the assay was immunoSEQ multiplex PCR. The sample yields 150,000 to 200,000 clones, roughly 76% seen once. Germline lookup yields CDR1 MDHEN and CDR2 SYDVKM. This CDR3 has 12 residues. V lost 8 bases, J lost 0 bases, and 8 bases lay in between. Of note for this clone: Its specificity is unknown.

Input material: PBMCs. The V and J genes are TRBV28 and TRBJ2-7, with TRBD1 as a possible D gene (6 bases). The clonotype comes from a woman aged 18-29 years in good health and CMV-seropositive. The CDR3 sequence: CASGRGSYEQYF. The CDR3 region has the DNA TGTGCCAGCGGCAGGGGCTCCTACGAGCAGTACTTC.